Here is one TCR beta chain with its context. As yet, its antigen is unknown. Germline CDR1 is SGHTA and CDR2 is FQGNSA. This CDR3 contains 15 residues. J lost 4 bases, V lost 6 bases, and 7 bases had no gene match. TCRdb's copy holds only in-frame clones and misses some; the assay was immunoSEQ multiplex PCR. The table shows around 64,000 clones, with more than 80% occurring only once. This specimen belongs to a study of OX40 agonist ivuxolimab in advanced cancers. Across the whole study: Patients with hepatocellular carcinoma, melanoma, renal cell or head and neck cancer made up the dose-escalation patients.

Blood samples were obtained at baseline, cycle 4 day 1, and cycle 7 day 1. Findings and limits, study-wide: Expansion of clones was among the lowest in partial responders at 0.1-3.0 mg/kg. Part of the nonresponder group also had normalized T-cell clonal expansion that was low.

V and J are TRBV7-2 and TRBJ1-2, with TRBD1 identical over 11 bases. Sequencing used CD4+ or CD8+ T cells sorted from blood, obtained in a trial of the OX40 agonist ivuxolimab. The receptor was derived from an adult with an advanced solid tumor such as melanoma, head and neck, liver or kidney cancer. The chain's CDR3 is CASSLGQGVIYGYTF. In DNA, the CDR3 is TGTGCCAGCAGTCTGGGACAGGGGGTTATCTATGGCTACACCTTC. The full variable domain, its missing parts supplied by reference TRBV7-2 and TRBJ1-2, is GAGVSQSPSNKVTEKGKDVELRCDPISGHTALYWYRQSLGQGLEFLIYFQGNSAPDKSGLPSDRFSAERTGGSVSTLTIQRTQQEDSAVYLCASSLGQGVIYGYTFGSGTRLTVV.